This T cell receptor (beta chain) was retrieved from a study of shared clonotypes between healthy human individuals. Study-wide context: CD4 naive and CD4 memory each took three plates per donor, while CD8 naive took two and CD8 memory one. Whole-study findings and limits: Clonotypes which were not shared had lower generation probabilities than clonotypes that all four donors shared. Across a few donors, naive CD4 shared approximately 4.5%, naive CD8 over 3%, memory CD4 roughly 2.1%, memory CD8 over 0.3%. Estimated clonotype richness was generally higher in naive than memory subsets.

On this clone: Its antigen is still unknown.

Terminally differentiated effector memory CD45RA+ cells were left out of the naive CD8 fraction, which was CD45RO-negative and positively selected for CCR7. CDR1 and CDR2 from the germline V gene are SGHNT and YYREEE (reference sequence). V gave up 4 bases and J gave up 4 bases, with 20 bases separating them. The CDR3 runs 16 residues. Clones were sequenced by immunoSEQ multiplex PCR, and TCRdb holds only the in-frame ones, with some missing. This table has 550,000 to 750,000 clones, roughly 94% appearing once. Sequenced material: naive CD8+ T cells sorted from blood. The V and J genes are TRBV5-4 and TRBJ2-5; possibly TRBD2 for D (5 bases). The origin of this receptor is a man aged 25-45 years in good health. The CDR3 region is CASSQGGGAGPETQYF. The DNA for the CDR3 is TGTGCCAGCAGCCAAGGAGGCGGAGCTGGGCCAGAGACCCAGTACTTC.